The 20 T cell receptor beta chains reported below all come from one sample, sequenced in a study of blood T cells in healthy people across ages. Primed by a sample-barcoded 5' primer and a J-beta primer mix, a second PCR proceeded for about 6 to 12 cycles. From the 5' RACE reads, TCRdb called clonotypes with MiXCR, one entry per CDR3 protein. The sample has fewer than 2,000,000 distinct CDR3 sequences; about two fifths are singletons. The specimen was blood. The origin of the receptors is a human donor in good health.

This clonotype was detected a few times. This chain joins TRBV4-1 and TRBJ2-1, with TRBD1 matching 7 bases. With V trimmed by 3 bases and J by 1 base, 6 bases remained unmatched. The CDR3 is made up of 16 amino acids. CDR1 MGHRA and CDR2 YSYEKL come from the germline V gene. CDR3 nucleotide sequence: TGCGCCAGCAGCCATCCACAGGGGAGTTCCTACAATGAGCAGTTCTTC. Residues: CASSHPQGSSYNEQFF.

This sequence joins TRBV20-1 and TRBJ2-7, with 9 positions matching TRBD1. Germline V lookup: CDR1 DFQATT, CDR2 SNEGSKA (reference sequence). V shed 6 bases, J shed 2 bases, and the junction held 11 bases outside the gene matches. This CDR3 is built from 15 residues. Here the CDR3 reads CSAKTGGMYPYEQYF. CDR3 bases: TGCAGTGCCAAGACAGGGGGTATGTACCCCTACGAGCAGTACTTC.

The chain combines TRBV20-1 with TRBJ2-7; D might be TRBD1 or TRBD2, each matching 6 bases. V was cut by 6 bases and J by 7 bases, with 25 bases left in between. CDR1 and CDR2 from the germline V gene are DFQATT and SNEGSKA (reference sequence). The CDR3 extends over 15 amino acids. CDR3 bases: TGCAGTGCACATCCTATTAGGGGGGTGGCCCTGGAGCAGTACTTC. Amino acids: CSAHPIRGVALEQYF.

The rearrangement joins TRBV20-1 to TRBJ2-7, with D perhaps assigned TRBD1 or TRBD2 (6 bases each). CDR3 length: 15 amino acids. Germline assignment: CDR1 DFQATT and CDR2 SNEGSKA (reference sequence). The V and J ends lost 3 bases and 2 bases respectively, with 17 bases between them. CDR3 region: CSASRLQGGTYEQYF. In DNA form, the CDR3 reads TGCAGTGCTAGTAGGTTACAGGGCGGGACCTACGAGCAGTACTTC.

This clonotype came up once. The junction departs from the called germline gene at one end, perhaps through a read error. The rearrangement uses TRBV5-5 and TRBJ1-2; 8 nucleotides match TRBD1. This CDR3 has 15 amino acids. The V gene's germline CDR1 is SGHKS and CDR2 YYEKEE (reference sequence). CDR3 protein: CACSLTGDLYYGYTF. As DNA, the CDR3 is TGTGCCTGCAGCCTGACAGGGGATTTGTACTATGGCTACACCTTC.

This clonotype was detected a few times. This chain's CDR3 is CASSSLGGVEQFF. The CDR3, as DNA: TGTGCCAGCAGTTCTTTGGGCGGGGTTGAGCAGTTCTTC. This rearrangement joins TRBV12-3 or TRBV12-4 to TRBJ2-1, with D perhaps TRBD2 (6 bases). This CDR3 has 13 amino acids. V gave up 4 bases and J gave up 9 bases, with 13 bases separating them.

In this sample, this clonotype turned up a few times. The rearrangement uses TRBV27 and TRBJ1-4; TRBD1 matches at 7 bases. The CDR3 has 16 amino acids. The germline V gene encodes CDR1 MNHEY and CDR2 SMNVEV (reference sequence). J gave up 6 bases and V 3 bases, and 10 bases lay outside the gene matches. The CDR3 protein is CASSFSSHGTDEKLFF. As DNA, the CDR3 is TGTGCCAGCAGTTTTTCCTCCCACGGGACAGATGAAAAACTGTTTTTT.

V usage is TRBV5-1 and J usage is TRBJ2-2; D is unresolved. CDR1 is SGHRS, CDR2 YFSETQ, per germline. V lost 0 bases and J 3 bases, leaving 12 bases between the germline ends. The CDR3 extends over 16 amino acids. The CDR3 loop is CASSLAGRGDTGELFF. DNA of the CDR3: TGCGCCAGCAGCTTGGCCGGTCGTGGGGACACCGGGGAGCTGTTTTTT.

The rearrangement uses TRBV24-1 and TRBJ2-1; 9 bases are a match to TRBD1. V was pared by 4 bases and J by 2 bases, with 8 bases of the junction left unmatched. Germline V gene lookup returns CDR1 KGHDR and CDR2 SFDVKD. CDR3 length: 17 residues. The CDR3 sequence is CATSDPDRGAPYNEQFF. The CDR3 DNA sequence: TGTGCCACCAGTGACCCGGACAGGGGAGCCCCCTACAATGAGCAGTTCTTC.

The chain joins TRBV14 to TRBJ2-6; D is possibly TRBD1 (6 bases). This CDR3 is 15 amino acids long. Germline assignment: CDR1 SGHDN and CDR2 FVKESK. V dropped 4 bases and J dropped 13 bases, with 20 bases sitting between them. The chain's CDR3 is CASSPLLRGDNVLTF. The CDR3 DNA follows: TGTGCCAGCAGCCCGCTCCTCAGGGGAGACAATGTCCTGACTTTC.

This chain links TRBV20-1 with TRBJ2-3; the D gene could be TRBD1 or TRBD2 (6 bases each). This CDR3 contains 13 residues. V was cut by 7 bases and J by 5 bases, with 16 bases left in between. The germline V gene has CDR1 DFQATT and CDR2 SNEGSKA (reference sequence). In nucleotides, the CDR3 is TGCAGTGGTATGGGGGGCTGGGGAGATACGCAGTATTTT. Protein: CSGMGGWGDTQYF.

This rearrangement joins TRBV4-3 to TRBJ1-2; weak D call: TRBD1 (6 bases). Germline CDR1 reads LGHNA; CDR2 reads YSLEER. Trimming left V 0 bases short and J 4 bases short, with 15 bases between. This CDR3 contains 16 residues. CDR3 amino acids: CASSQDQRQGRYGYTF. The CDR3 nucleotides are TGCGCCAGCAGCCAAGATCAGAGGCAGGGGCGCTATGGCTACACCTTC.

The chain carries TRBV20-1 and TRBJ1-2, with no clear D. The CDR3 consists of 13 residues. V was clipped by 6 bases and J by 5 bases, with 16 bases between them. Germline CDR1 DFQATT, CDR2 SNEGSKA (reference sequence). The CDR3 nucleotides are TGCAGTGCGCTACCCCAGAAGCTGTATGGCTACACCTTC. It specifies CSALPQKLYGYTF.

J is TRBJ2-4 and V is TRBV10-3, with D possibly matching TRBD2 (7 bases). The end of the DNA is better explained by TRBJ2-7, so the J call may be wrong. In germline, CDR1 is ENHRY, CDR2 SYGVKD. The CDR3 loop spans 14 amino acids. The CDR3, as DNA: TGTGCCATCAGTGGGGGGGGGGGCGAGGACGAGCAGTACTTC. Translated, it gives CAISGGGGEDEQYF.

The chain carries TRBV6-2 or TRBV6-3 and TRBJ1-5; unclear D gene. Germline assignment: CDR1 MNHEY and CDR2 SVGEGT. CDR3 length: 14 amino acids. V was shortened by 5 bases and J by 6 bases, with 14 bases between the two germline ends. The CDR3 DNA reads TGTGCCAGCAGTCCGACCGGAGTGAGTCAGCCCCAGCATTTT. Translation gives CASSPTGVSQPQHF.

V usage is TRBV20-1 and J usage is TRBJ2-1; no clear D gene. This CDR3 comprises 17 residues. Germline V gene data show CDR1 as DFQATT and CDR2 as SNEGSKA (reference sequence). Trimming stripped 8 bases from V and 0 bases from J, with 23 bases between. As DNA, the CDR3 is TGCAGTACTCTGGACGACCTAAAACTTAACTCCTACAATGAGCAGTTCTTC. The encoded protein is CSTLDDLKLNSYNEQFF.

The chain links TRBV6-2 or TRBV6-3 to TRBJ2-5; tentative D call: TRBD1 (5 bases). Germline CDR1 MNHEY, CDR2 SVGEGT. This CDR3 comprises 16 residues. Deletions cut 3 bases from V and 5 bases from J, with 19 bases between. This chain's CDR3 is CASSYRGAEALETQYF. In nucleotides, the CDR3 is TGTGCCAGCAGTTATAGGGGCGCCGAGGCGTTGGAGACCCAGTACTTC.

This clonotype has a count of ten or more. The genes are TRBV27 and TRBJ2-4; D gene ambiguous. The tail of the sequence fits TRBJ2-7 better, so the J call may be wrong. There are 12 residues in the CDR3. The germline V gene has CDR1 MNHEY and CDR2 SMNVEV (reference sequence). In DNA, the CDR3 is TGTGCCAGCAGTGCTAGGGTCGGCGAGCAGTACTTC. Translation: CASSARVGEQYF.

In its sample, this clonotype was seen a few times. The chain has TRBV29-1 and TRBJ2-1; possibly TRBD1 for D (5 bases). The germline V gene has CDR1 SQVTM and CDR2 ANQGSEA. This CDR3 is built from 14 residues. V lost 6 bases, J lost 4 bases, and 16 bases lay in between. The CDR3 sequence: CSVDLTERYNEQFF. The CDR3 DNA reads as TGCAGCGTCGACTTGACAGAGAGATACAATGAGCAGTTCTTC.

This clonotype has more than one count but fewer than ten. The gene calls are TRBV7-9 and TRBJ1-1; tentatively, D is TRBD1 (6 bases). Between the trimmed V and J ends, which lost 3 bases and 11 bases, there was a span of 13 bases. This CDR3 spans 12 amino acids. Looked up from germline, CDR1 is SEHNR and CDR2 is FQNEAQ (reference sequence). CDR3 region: CASSLGAGEAFF. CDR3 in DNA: TGTGCCAGCAGCTTGGGGGCGGGAGAGGCTTTCTTT.